These 16 T cell receptor beta chains were all obtained from the same sample, sequenced in a study of Tregs in tolerant kidney transplant recipients (dated by TCRdb to between 2017 and 2020). Libraries were prepared through the immunoSEQ multiplex PCR assay. TCRdb stores this immuneACCESS table with in-frame sequences only. Part of the clones is absent; in the studies checked, under half of the shortfall reflects unresolved V genes, and no reason is known for the rest. The sample includes 15,000 to 20,000 clones, with 61% observed a single time. Together, the top ten hold 3.2% of the sample. These receptors have no known antigen. Sequenced material: Tregs from blood cultured with allogeneic cells. The receptors were sampled from a human donor in good health.

The chain joins TRBV14 to TRBJ2-1; no clear D gene. The ends were cut back, 0 bases at V and 3 bases at J, with 12 bases in the middle. Per the germline V gene, CDR1 is SGHDN and CDR2 is FVKESK. This CDR3 spans 16 amino acids. The CDR3 bases are TGTGCCAGCAGCCAAGATATCACTCGCCGCTACAATGAGCAGTTCTTC. Protein: CASSQDITRRYNEQFF.

The chain links TRBV10-3 to TRBJ2-1; the D gene is possibly TRBD2 (5 bases). Germline CDR1 reads ENHRY; CDR2 reads SYGVKD. The CDR3 runs 19 residues. Trimming took off 5 bases at V and 3 bases at J, with 26 bases between the two ends. The CDR3 region is CAISLTGFIRYQIYNEQFF. The CDR3 DNA reads TGTGCCATCAGTTTAACGGGATTCATCAGATATCAAATCTACAATGAGCAGTTCTTC.

The chain links TRBV5-1 to TRBJ1-2; TRBD1 is a possible D gene (6 bases). The CDR3 covers 14 residues. The V end was cut by 5 bases, the J end by 4 bases, with 15 bases between. Per the germline V gene, CDR1 is SGHRS and CDR2 is YFSETQ. CDR3 DNA: TGCGCCAGCAGTCCAGGGGCCCCCCTCTATGGCTACACCTTC. This codes for CASSPGAPLYGYTF.

The chain uses TRBV7-6 and TRBJ1-6; D remains unclear. V was trimmed by 0 bases and J by 15 bases, leaving 15 bases between them. The germline V gene encodes CDR1 SGHVS and CDR2 FNYEAQ. The CDR3 has 14 residues. CDR3 protein: CASSLAQAPLILHF. The CDR3 bases are TGTGCCAGCAGCTTAGCTCAGGCTCCTTTAATCCTCCACTTT.

The rearrangement links TRBV27 to TRBJ1-4; D call uncertain. Trimming removed 2 bases from V and 7 bases from J, with 14 bases in between. Germline V gene lookup returns CDR1 MNHEY and CDR2 SMNVEV (reference sequence). The CDR3 totals 15 residues. Written as DNA, the CDR3 is TGTGCCAGCAGTTTACGACACTTCCTTGGTGAAAAACTGTTTTTT. Protein sequence: CASSLRHFLGEKLFF.

The rearrangement uses TRBV28 and TRBJ2-3, with D possibly matching TRBD2 (7 bases). Deletions cut 7 bases from V and 0 bases from J, with 20 bases between. The CDR3 totals 17 residues. Germline V CDR1 and CDR2: MDHEN, SYDVKM. The CDR3 coding sequence is TGTGCCAGCAACTCCCATGGGGGGGCCGAGAGCACAGATACGCAGTATTTT. As protein: CASNSHGGAESTDTQYF. Based on the CDR3 plus reference TRBV28 and TRBJ2-3, the full variable domain is DVKVTQSSRYLVKRTGEKVFLECVQDMDHENMFWYRQDPGLGLRLIYFSYDVKMKEKGDIPEGYSVSREKKERFSLILESASTNQTSMYLCASNSHGGAESTDTQYFGPGTRLTVL.

This chain links TRBV5-1 with TRBJ2-7; 10 nucleotides align to TRBD1. The J segment lost 0 bases and the V segment lost 0 bases, leaving 3 bases of the junction unmatched. CDR1 and CDR2 from the germline V gene are SGHRS and YFSETQ. CDR3 length equals 16 residues. The CDR3 bases are TGCGCCAGCAGCTTGGAGGGACAGGGGAGCTCCTACGAGCAGTACTTC. Its translation is CASSLEGQGSSYEQYF.

The chain carries TRBV19 and TRBJ2-1; D is unresolved. CDR3 length: 15 amino acids. V was pared by 6 bases and J by 2 bases, with 14 bases between. The germline V gene encodes CDR1 LNHDA and CDR2 SQIVND (reference sequence). This CDR3 is CASRALSRPYNEQFF. CDR3 sequence (DNA): TGTGCCAGTAGAGCCCTTAGTAGGCCCTACAATGAGCAGTTCTTC.

As DNA, the CDR3 is TGTGCCAGCAGCCCCCGCCGGTCCGGGGCCAACGTCCTGACTTTC. Translation gives CASSPRRSGANVLTF. V is TRBV7-2 and J is TRBJ2-6; D uncertain. The CDR3 runs to 15 residues. Trimming left V 5 bases short and J 4 bases short, with 12 bases between. Germline V gene lookup returns CDR1 SGHTA and CDR2 FQGNSA.

The chain couples TRBV9 to TRBJ2-7, with D perhaps TRBD2 (6 bases). The V gene's germline CDR1 is SGDLS and CDR2 YYNGEE. V was clipped by 0 bases and J by 5 bases, with 15 bases between them. This CDR3 contains 15 residues. The CDR3 DNA follows: TGTGCCAGCAGCGTAGGCCCCCGGGAGCTGGACGAGCAGTACTTC. This gives the protein CASSVGPRELDEQYF. Using reference TRBV9 and TRBJ2-7 for the parts outside the CDR3, the full variable domain is DSGVTQTPKHLITATGQRVTLRCSPRSGDLSVYWYQQSLDQGLQFLIQYYNGEERAKGNILERFSAQQFPDLHSELNLSSLELGDSALYFCASSVGPRELDEQYFGPGTRLTVT.

The gene calls are TRBV28 and TRBJ2-4; no definite D call. V lost 5 bases and J lost 1, with 9 bases in between. CDR1 is MDHEN, CDR2 SYDVKM, per germline. There are 14 residues in the CDR3. This chain's CDR3 is CASSPPRAKNIQYF. The CDR3 DNA sequence: TGTGCCAGCAGTCCCCCTCGGGCCAAAAACATTCAGTACTTC.

There are many counts of this clone. The rearrangement joins TRBV20-1 to TRBJ1-4, with TRBD1 matching 10 bases. Germline CDR1 is DFQATT and CDR2 is SNEGSKA (reference sequence). V shed 5 bases and J 15 bases; nucleotides not matched to a gene: 6. The CDR3 sequence is 11 residues long. Written as DNA, the CDR3 is TGCAGTGCTCGACGGGGGACAGGGGTGTTTTTT. Protein product: CSARRGTGVFF.

The V gene is TRBV27, the J gene TRBJ2-5, with D perhaps matching TRBD2 (7 bases). V was trimmed by 4 bases and J by 7 bases, leaving 22 bases between them. The germline CDR1 and CDR2 sequences are MNHEY and SMNVEV (reference sequence). This CDR3 has 16 residues. DNA for the CDR3: TGTGCCAGCAGTTACCTCCTTCGGGGGGCTCGGGGGACCCAGTACTTC. Translating gives CASSYLLRGARGTQYF.

The chain is built from TRBV9 and TRBJ2-1; 7 bases are a match to TRBD2. The CDR3 length is 15 residues. Germline values: CDR1 SGDLS, CDR2 YYNGEE. V lost 4 bases and J lost 0; bases outside the gene matches: 4. In nucleotides, the CDR3 is TGTGCCAGCAGCCCCCGCGGGAGCTCCTACAATGAGCAGTTCTTC. Protein product: CASSPRGSSYNEQFF.

By proportion, this clone is medium-sized (0.01 to 0.1%). The chain recombines TRBV21-1 with TRBJ2-3; the table assigns TRBD2, which was not confirmed against the DNA. TRBV21-1 corresponds to a pseudogene. The CDR3 totals 12 residues. The CDR3 DNA reads as TGTGCCAGCAGCAATAAGAGCGGGAGCTCACATTTT. This sequence encodes CASSNKSGSSHF.

In its sample, this clone was seen a few times. The chain is built from TRBV6-5 and TRBJ1-1, with D possibly being TRBD1 (5 bases). Between the trimmed V and J ends, which lost 4 bases and 4 bases, there was a span of 7 bases. The CDR3 is 12 residues long. The germline V gene encodes CDR1 MNHEY and CDR2 SVGAGI. DNA of the CDR3: TGTGCCAGCAGTTCCCAGGGCACTGAAGCTTTCTTT. Amino acids: CASSSQGTEAFF.